This TCR beta chain was captured in a study of shared clonotypes between healthy human individuals (TCRdb year 2020). About the full investigation: The cohort comprised two women and a few men aged 18 to 49 years. Per donor, three plates each were used for CD4 naive and CD4 memory, two for CD8 naive, and one for CD8 memory. To increase sequencing depth and limit assay-specific biases, different laboratories used diverse techniques to prepare libraries and sequence TCR repertoires. Each donor's leukapheresis produced roughly between roughly 0.85 and 9.5 billion PBMCs. To estimate repertoire size and how much clonotypes are shared between individuals, the study performed deep sequencing of blood TCR repertoires from a handful of healthy adults.

TCR CDR3 regions were amplified from genomic DNA by multiplex PCR using the deep immunoSEQ assay. Extracted genomic DNA from each cell subset was spread evenly across all wells of several immunoSEQ 96-well plates, with each plate serving as a replicate. For sorted subsets, 150 to 250 ng of genomic DNA, equivalent to roughly 30,000 T cell genomes, went into each replicate PCR. The purified libraries were quantified using a Qubit 3.0 fluorometer, sized with a Bioanalyzer 2100, and then quantified again using the KAPA Library Quantification kit. Each immunoSEQ 96-well plate was sequenced on its own single-read 150-cycle Illumina NextSeq 550 flow cell. The paper's processing steps were these. Because the immunoSEQ output held only junctional sequences and lacked quality scores, the filtering could not match the filtering applied to full-length reads. Sequences were annotated with PyIR, a Python wrapper for IgBLAST v1.9, using IMGT germline references to assign V/J genes and CDR3. Reads with weak V/J assignments (E-value above 1e-6), missing CDR3, stop codons, out-of-frame junctions, or ambiguous translated residues were removed. V3J clonotypes were defined as sequences sharing an identical inferred V gene, J gene, and CDR3 amino acid sequence. Percentage overlap between repertoires was computed as shared unique clonotypes divided by the size of the smaller repertoire. Three approaches were used to assess repertoire richness: RTK rarefaction, the Chao1 estimator, and Recon v2.1 estimates of unobserved clonotypes. Generation probabilities for all TCRbeta clonotypes obtained by the gDNA method from a handful of donors were computed using OLGA. The table comes from immuneACCESS by way of TCRdb, which keeps in-frame sequences with V and J called. Part of the clones is missing from these tables; in studies checked, under half for an unresolved V gene and the rest for unknown reasons. The D gene and trimming were derived from the DNA, and the V and J assignments and clone size from that table. The sample table holds about 580,000 clones, of which about 98% were seen once. 0.3% of the sample is taken by the ten largest.

This clone was seen just once. The target of this receptor is not known. No qualities accompany the bases; no much larger clone lies one base away. For the CD8 naive samples, CD45RO-negative cells were positively selected for CCR7, yielding a CD45RA+CCR7+ population from which TemRA cells were excluded. The donors were healthy, HIV-negative adults who had no recently reported acute infections or vaccinations. Every donor was a Caucasian adult living in Nashville, Tennessee, USA. Blood was obtained by leukapheresis, after which PBMCs were separated by Ficoll-Histopaque density gradient centrifugation and cryopreserved in liquid nitrogen vapor phase. Analytical flow cytometry was used to check the purity and quantity of every magnetically sorted T cell population. Genomic DNA was isolated from every sorted fraction and measured by UV absorbance on a Nanodrop 2000c. The CDR3 spans 15 residues, from the cysteine through the phenylalanine. Of all the DNA, just the CDR3 is kept, 45 bases in frame from base 1. The trim is 6 bases for V and 5 bases for J, with a gap of 21 bases between the germline ends. CDR1 and CDR2 are read off the germline V gene (reference sequence) as SGHNT and YYREEE.

General study outcomes and caveats: Pairwise subsampling indicated that sequencing depth was expected to affect the degree of clonotype sharing among donors. Estimated clonotype richness was generally larger for naive than for memory subsets. Incomplete sequencing was indicated by rarefaction of sorted-subset datasets, despite the large sequencing depth. Because the study included only a small number of donors, the genetic and exposure-history diversity represented was limited. Sampling was restricted to blood, and TCR repertoires in tissues likely differ from the TCR repertoires found in blood. Clonotypes shared by all four sorted-subset donors showed higher generation probabilities than non-shared clonotypes. About 5% of naive CD4, approximately 3.7% of naive CD8, 2.3% of memory CD4, and over 0.35% of memory CD8 clonotypes were shared across several donors.

Source material: naive CD8+ T cells sorted from blood. The cell subset or site label, read with the paper, signifies: CD45RA+CCR7+. Recombination linked TRBV5-4 to TRBJ2-7, and the D gene may be TRBD1, 5 bases matching. The receptor was derived from a man in his thirties or forties in good health. CDR3 region: CASTLTQTADHEQYF. The sequence in DNA is TGTGCCAGCACCCTCACCCAGACAGCAGATCACGAGCAGTACTTC.